The 18 T cell receptor beta chains presented below share a single source sample, sequenced in a study of blood T cell repertoires in COVID-19. Sequencing used immunoSEQ multiplex PCR; TCRdb keeps in-frame clones, though not all of them. The sample has some 300,000 clones, approximately 90% seen once. The sequenced sample consisted of peripheral blood. The receptors originated from a woman in her twenties or thirties who had recovered from COVID-19.

The chain employs TRBV30 and TRBJ2-5; a possible D gene is TRBD2 (6 bases). This CDR3 contains 14 residues. Deletions cut 7 bases from V and 2 bases from J, with 17 bases between. CDR1 GTSNPN and CDR2 SVGIG come from the germline V gene (reference sequence). The CDR3 bases are TGTGCCTCCTCAAGGACTAACCTTCAAGAGACCCAGTACTTC. This translates into CASSRTNLQETQYF.

The chain couples TRBV15 to TRBJ1-1, with D possibly matching TRBD1 (6 bases). The length of the CDR3 is 15 residues. Per the germline V gene, CDR1 is LNHNV and CDR2 is YYDKDF (reference sequence). V shed 5 bases and J shed 3 bases, with 16 bases lying between them. CDR3 sequence: CATSQQEGGDTEAFF. The CDR3 nucleotides read TGTGCCACCAGCCAACAGGAGGGGGGGGACACTGAAGCTTTCTTT.

V gene TRBV27 combines with J gene TRBJ1-2; 8 bases are a match to TRBD1. The CDR3 contains 15 residues. The J segment lost 4 bases and the V segment lost 2 bases, leaving 6 bases of the junction unmatched. Germline V gene data show CDR1 as MNHEY and CDR2 as SMNVEV (reference sequence). DNA for the CDR3: TGTGCCAGCAGTTTAACCCCTACAGGGGGCTATGGCTACACCTTC. This translates into CASSLTPTGGYGYTF.

V gene TRBV9 combines with J gene TRBJ1-3, with D unresolved. The CDR3 has 16 amino acids. V was trimmed by 2 bases and J by 1 base, leaving 13 bases between them. Looked up from germline, CDR1 is SGDLS and CDR2 is YYNGEE. CDR3: CASSVTPGGSGNTIYF. CDR3 DNA: TGTGCCAGCAGCGTTACCCCAGGAGGGTCTGGAAACACCATATATTTT. Full variable domain (missing parts from reference TRBV9 and TRBJ1-3): DSGVTQTPKHLITATGQRVTLRCSPRSGDLSVYWYQQSLDQGLQFLIQYYNGEERAKGNILERFSAQQFPDLHSELNLSSLELGDSALYFCASSVTPGGSGNTIYFGEGSWLTVV.

The chain recombines TRBV7-9 with TRBJ1-2; 7 bases fit TRBD1. This CDR3 contains 14 residues. Germline CDR1 reads SEHNR; CDR2 reads FQNEAQ (reference sequence). J lost 2 bases, V lost 5 bases, and 5 bases had no gene match. The CDR3 reads CASSPGQANYGYTF. The DNA of the CDR3 is TGTGCCAGCAGCCCCGGACAGGCAAACTATGGCTACACCTTC.

The chain uses TRBV2 and TRBJ2-7; TRBD2 matches 12 bases. This CDR3 is built from 15 residues. CDR1 is SNHLY and CDR2 is FYNNEI in the germline V gene. The trim removed 6 bases at V and 4 bases at J, leaving 7 bases unmatched. Here the CDR3 reads CASRLAGGPYYEQYF. CDR3 DNA: TGTGCCAGCAGACTAGCGGGGGGCCCTTATTACGAGCAGTACTTC.

This chain uses TRBV13 with TRBJ1-2; D is ambiguous. Trimming pared 5 bases from V and 4 bases from J, leaving 20 bases between. The CDR3 is 16 residues long. CDR1 is PRHDT and CDR2 is FYEKMQ in the germline V gene (reference sequence). CDR3 loop: CASSMRVQNLPYGYTF. The CDR3 bases are TGTGCCAGCAGCATGCGGGTCCAGAATCTCCCCTATGGCTACACCTTC.

This clone has a handful of counts. V is TRBV7-2 and J is TRBJ1-2; D is possibly TRBD1 (6 bases). V was trimmed by 1 base and J by 0 bases, leaving 12 bases between them. The CDR3 is 16 residues long. Germline-derived CDR1 and CDR2 are SGHTA and FQGNSA. The CDR3 reads CASSLDTGRANYGYTF. The CDR3 DNA reads TGTGCCAGCAGCTTAGATACAGGGAGGGCTAACTATGGCTACACCTTC.

This clone is a singleton in its sample. The V gene is TRBV6-1, the J gene TRBJ1-2, with 8 bases aligning to TRBD1. The CDR3 sequence is 15 residues long. Germline CDR1 MNHNS, CDR2 SASEGT. Trimming at V came to 1 base and at J to 4 bases, leaving 5 bases not matched to a gene. CDR3 sequence: CASSEGAGGLYGYTF. Written as DNA, the CDR3 is TGTGCCAGCAGTGAAGGTGCAGGGGGCCTCTATGGCTACACCTTC.

This chain joins TRBV7-8 and TRBJ2-2, with D perhaps TRBD2 (6 bases). The CDR3 is 18 residues long. V lost 1 base to trimming and J lost 3 bases, with 18 bases between them. Germline assignment: CDR1 SGHVS and CDR2 FQNEAQ. The CDR3 loop reads CASSLGGGPLYDTGELFF. The CDR3, as DNA: TGTGCCAGCAGCTTAGGAGGAGGGCCCCTGTATGACACCGGGGAGCTGTTTTTT.

The chain combines TRBV7-2 with TRBJ1-2; no reliable D call. This CDR3 has 14 residues. V shed 2 bases and J shed 4 bases, with 11 bases lying between them. From germline, CDR1 is SGHTA and CDR2 FQGNSA. The CDR3 DNA follows: TGTGCCAGCAGCTTATTTGGCAGTCCCTATGGCTACACCTTC. Protein sequence: CASSLFGSPYGYTF.

The rearrangement links TRBV7-9 to TRBJ2-7; 12 positions agree with TRBD2. This CDR3 is 13 amino acids long. Germline V gives CDR1 SEHNR, CDR2 FQNEAQ (reference sequence). Trimming at V came to 5 bases and at J to 7 bases, leaving 3 bases not matched to a gene. CDR3 region: CASSLGLAGEQYF. CDR3 nucleotide sequence: TGTGCCAGCAGCCTTGGACTAGCGGGGGAGCAGTACTTC.

This chain uses TRBV7-9 with TRBJ1-4; D is ambiguous. The CDR3 totals 17 residues. Between the trimmed V and J ends, which lost 1 base and 4 bases, there was a span of 16 bases. Per germline, CDR1 SEHNR and CDR2 FQNEAQ (reference sequence). The CDR3 bases are TGTGCCAGCAGCTTAGGCTTAGCACGCACCTATAATGAAAAACTGTTTTTT. Translating it yields CASSLGLARTYNEKLFF.

The V call is TRBV19, the J call TRBJ1-4, with 7 bases aligning to TRBD1. The J segment lost 5 bases and the V segment lost 8 bases, leaving 8 bases of the junction unmatched. Germline V gene data show CDR1 as LNHDA and CDR2 as SQIVND (reference sequence). CDR3 length: 14 residues. The DNA for the CDR3 is TGTGCCAGTTTCGGACAGGAGATAAATGAAAAACTGTTTTTT. Protein sequence: CASFGQEINEKLFF.

This chain joins TRBV7-9 and TRBJ1-6, with D unclear. Germline loops: CDR1 SEHNR, CDR2 FQNEAQ (reference sequence). The ends were cut back, 2 bases at V and 1 base at J, with 3 bases in the middle. This CDR3 comprises 14 residues. The CDR3 nucleotides are TGTGCCAGCAGCTTATCGTCCTATAATTCACCCCTCCACTTT. This translates into CASSLSSYNSPLHF.

The chain joins TRBV28 to TRBJ2-2; no clear D. The CDR3 spans 11 residues. Looked up from germline, CDR1 is MDHEN and CDR2 is SYDVKM. Trimming cost V 7 bases and J 3 bases, with 3 bases left between them. In DNA, the CDR3 is TGTGCCAGCACCGACACCGGGGAGCTGTTTTTT. Translating it yields CASTDTGELFF.

J is TRBJ1-5 and V is TRBV7-2, with D hard to call. The CDR3 has 15 amino acids. V was shortened by 5 bases and J by 0 bases, with 11 bases between the two germline ends. Germline CDR1 reads SGHTA; CDR2 reads FQGNSA. CDR3 in DNA: TGTGCCAGCAGCCCGGAGGTGGTTAGCAATCAGCCCCAGCATTTT. Translated: CASSPEVVSNQPQHF. The whole variable domain, filled in from reference TRBV7-2 and TRBJ1-5, reads GAGVSQSPSNKVTEKGKDVELRCDPISGHTALYWYRQSLGQGLEFLIYFQGNSAPDKSGLPSDRFSAERTGGSVSTLTIQRTQQEDSAVYLCASSPEVVSNQPQHFGDGTRLSIL.

The chain has TRBV4-2 and TRBJ2-3; 7 bases map to TRBD2. The germline gives CDR1 LGHNA, CDR2 YNFKEQ. Unmatched junction bases numbered 8, after V lost 5 bases and J lost 3 bases. The CDR3 is 15 amino acids. The CDR3 loop reads CASSADPGGTDTQYF. The CDR3 DNA reads TGTGCCAGCAGCGCGGATCCCGGGGGGACAGATACGCAGTATTTT.